Listed here are 29 T cell receptor beta chains from one sample, sequenced in a study of tumor and adjacent non-tumor tissue in lung cancer. TCRbeta libraries were built with three rounds of nested PCR, modified from ARM-PCR. TCRdb recomputed calls from the multiplex PCR reads with MiXCR, one row per CDR3 protein. In the table there are 50,000 or so distinct CDR3 sequences, 74% of which are singletons. This sample's RNA came from whole unsorted tissue. The normal lung tissue was taken more than 3 cm from the tumor edge. The sample was distant non-tumor lung tissue. These receptors were obtained from a woman aged 55-70 years with non-small cell lung cancer.

In its sample, this clonotype was seen once. A much larger clone sits a single nucleotide away, making a read error possible. This rearrangement joins TRBV7-9 to TRBJ2-7; D gene ambiguous. Germline-derived CDR1 and CDR2 are SEHNR and FQNEAQ (reference sequence). The CDR3 runs 17 residues. The CDR3 region is CASCLDWWGKSSYEQYF. The CDR3 DNA reads TGTGCCAGCTGCTTAGATTGGTGGGGTAAGAGCTCCTACGAGCAGTACTTC.

Remarks on this clonotype: The conserved phenylalanine or tryptophan normally closing the CDR3 is absent here, so this likely arose from a read error. The chain combines TRBV4-3 with TRBJ2-3; D is perhaps TRBD1 (6 bases). Germline V gene data show CDR1 as LGHNA and CDR2 as YSLEER. CDR3 length: 14 amino acids. The V end lost 3 bases, the J end lost 6 bases, and 13 bases lay between the germline ends. The CDR3 sequence: CASSHGDTRDTQYL. The CDR3 coding sequence is TGCGCCAGCAGCCATGGGGACACAAGGGATACGCAGTATCTT.

As for this clonotype: It is likely a read error, because the conserved phenylalanine at the end of the CDR3 is missing. The chain couples TRBV4-3 to TRBJ1-1; D is unclear. CDR3 length: 16 amino acids. V was clipped by 0 bases and J by 3 bases, with 14 bases between them. CDR1 LGHNA and CDR2 YSLEER come from the germline V gene. DNA for the CDR3: TGCGCCAGCAGCCAAGATATGTCAGCGAGGTACACTGAAGCTTTCTTA. Translating it yields CASSQDMSARYTEAFL.

About this clonotype: At one end, the junction sequence differs from germline, possibly due to a read error. The chain employs TRBV15 and TRBJ2-2, with D possibly matching TRBD2 (5 bases). This CDR3 comprises 15 residues. Germline CDR1 reads LNHNV; CDR2 reads YYDKDF (reference sequence). The DNA of the CDR3 is TGTGCCACCAGCAGTCGTCGCTGGAACACCGGGGAGCTATTTTTT. This encodes CATSSRRWNTGELFF.

Ten or more counts support this clonotype. The chain uses TRBV6-2 or TRBV6-3 and TRBJ2-3; the D gene is possibly TRBD2 (6 bases). Germline V gene sequence: CDR1 MNHEY, CDR2 SVGEGT. Trimming stripped 5 bases from V and 3 bases from J, with 6 bases between. The CDR3 totals 12 residues. The CDR3 DNA sequence: TGTGCCAGCAGTCTAGCGACAGATACGCAGTATTTT. It encodes CASSLATDTQYF.

With regard to this clonotype: One end of the junction fails to match germline, which may point to a read error. The J gene is TRBJ1-5, the V gene TRBV7-9; D is unresolved. The CDR3 is 13 amino acids. Germline V gene data show CDR1 as SEHNR and CDR2 as FQNEAQ (reference sequence). This CDR3 is CASSLTEFQSQHF. The CDR3 DNA sequence: TGTGCCAGCAGCTTAACAGAATTTCAGTCCCAGCATTTT.

With respect to this clonotype: Germline and junction disagree at one end, which may indicate a read error. The V and J genes are TRBV11-1 and TRBJ2-7; 7 bases are shared with TRBD2. The germline V gene has CDR1 SGHAT and CDR2 FQDESV (reference sequence). This CDR3 comprises 16 residues. CDR3 sequence reads: CASSLAGKGGSYEQYF. The CDR3 coding sequence is TGTGCCAGCAGCTTAGCGGGAAAGGGAGGGTCCTACGAGCAATACTTC.

Comments on this clonotype: Compared with germline, one end of the junction differs, possibly owing to a read error. CDR3 residues: CVSRQQGPTITEAFF. The DNA for the CDR3 is TGTGTCAGCAGACAACAGGGACCCACTATCACTGAAGCTTTCTTT. The genes are TRBV28 and TRBJ1-1; D might be TRBD1 (6 bases). This CDR3 spans 15 amino acids. Germline V gene data show CDR1 as MDHEN and CDR2 as SYDVKM.

In this sample, this clonotype turned up many times. Being one base from a much bigger clone, this may be a read error. The chain uses TRBV4-3 and TRBJ2-3, with D tentatively TRBD2 (6 bases). The CDR3 contains 15 residues. Germline V gives CDR1 LGHNA, CDR2 YSLEER. CDR3 bases: TGCACCAGCAGCCAAGAGGGAGGCCCCACAGATACGCAGTATTTT. Its translation is CTSSQEGGPTDTQYF.

This clonotype is large. The chain couples TRBV5-6 to TRBJ2-1; 10 bases are a match to TRBD2. The CDR3 contains 17 residues. Germline CDR1 SGHDT, CDR2 YYEEEE. Trimming took 1 base from V and 7 from J; bases not matched to a gene: 11. CDR3 DNA sequence: TGTGCCAGCAGCTTGTTATCCAGCGGGGGGGCGTGGAATGAGCAGTTCTTC. It codes for CASSLLSSGGAWNEQFF.

Details on this clonotype: A junction end diverges from the germline sequence, so it may reflect a read error. Here the CDR3 DNA reads TGTGCCAGCAGCCAGGACGGAACCTCTGACTATGGCTACACATTC. Amino acids: CASSQDGTSDYGYTF. The chain recombines TRBV4-2 with TRBJ1-2, with no clear D. The CDR3 is made up of 15 amino acids. Germline CDR1 reads LGHNA; CDR2 reads YNFKEQ.

In the case of this clonotype: At one end the junction does not follow the germline gene, possibly because of a read error. The chain carries TRBV4-3 and TRBJ2-3; 9 positions agree with TRBD1. The CDR3 is 16 residues long. Germline lookup yields CDR1 LGHNA and CDR2 YSLEER. DNA of the CDR3: TGCGCCAGTAGCTCAGGGACAGGGATTAACACAGATAGGCAGTATTTT. Translation: CASSSGTGINTDRQYF.

Regarding this clonotype: One end of the junction does not line up with germline, which may come from a read error. The V call is TRBV29-1, the J call TRBJ1-2; D is unresolved. The CDR3 extends over 13 amino acids. Looked up from germline, CDR1 is SQVTM and CDR2 is ANQGSEA. The CDR3 coding sequence is TGCAGCGTTTCACAAGGTATGAAGTATGGCTACACTTTC. Translating it yields CSVSQGMKYGYTF.

In regard to this clonotype: The junction shows a germline mismatch at one end, possibly a read error. The V gene is TRBV5-4, the J gene TRBJ2-2, with D perhaps given as TRBD1 or TRBD2 (5 bases each). The CDR3 has 14 amino acids. The germline V gene has CDR1 SGHNT and CDR2 YYREEE (reference sequence). The CDR3: CASSSGQYTGELFF. The CDR3 DNA follows: TGTGCCAGCAGCTCAGGGCAGTACACCGGGGAACTGTTTTTT.

This clonotype has a handful of counts. At one end the junction does not follow the germline gene, possibly because of a read error. The gene calls are TRBV4-3 and TRBJ2-3; D is ambiguous. This CDR3 contains 15 residues. Germline CDR1 and CDR2: LGHNA and YSLEER. In DNA form, the CDR3 reads TGCGCCAGCAACCAAGAAGGCGTCATCACAGATACGCAGTATTTT. This codes for CASNQEGVITDTQYF.

This clonotype was observed a handful of times. The chain has TRBV20-1 and TRBJ2-1; 14 positions agree with TRBD2. Per germline, CDR1 DFQATT and CDR2 SNEGSKA (reference sequence). Losses at the gene ends were 1 base for V and 6 bases for J; bases not matched to a gene: 2. The CDR3 covers 15 residues. CDR3 in DNA: TGCAGTGCTAGAGCCGGGACTAGCGGGGGCAATGAGCAGTTCTTC. It encodes CSARAGTSGGNEQFF.

Comment on this clonotype: A read error is possible here, since a much larger clone lies one base away. This sequence joins TRBV20-1 and TRBJ2-5, with TRBD2 as a possible D gene (6 bases). The V and J ends lost 2 bases and 4 bases respectively, with 20 bases between them. The CDR3 extends over 16 amino acids. The germline gives CDR1 DFQATT, CDR2 SNEGSKA (reference sequence). Written as DNA, the CDR3 is TGCAGTGCTAGAAATCAGGTGGCGACTAGGCCAGAGACCCAGTACTTC. It codes for CSARNQVATRPETQYF.

A note on this clonotype: The junction departs from the called germline gene at one end, perhaps through a read error. The chain joins TRBV29-1 to TRBJ1-4, with D unclear. The CDR3 has 11 residues. Germline V lookup: CDR1 SQVTM, CDR2 ANQGSEA. The CDR3 reads CSVGVNDKLFF. The CDR3 DNA sequence: TGTAGCGTTGGGGTGAATGATAAACTGTTTTTT.

Comments on this clonotype: Sequence at one end of the junction differs from germline and may be a read error. The V call is TRBV12-3 or TRBV12-4, the J call TRBJ2-3; D is tentatively TRBD1 or TRBD2 (5 bases each). This CDR3 has 15 amino acids. CDR3 region: CANSHRDGSTDTQYF. The CDR3 region has the DNA TGTGCCAACAGTCACCGGGACGGTAGCACGGATACGCAGTATTTT.

As regards this clonotype: One junction end disagrees with the germline gene, perhaps due to a read error. J is TRBJ2-6 and V is TRBV5-6, with TRBD1 matching over 7 bases. Germline V lookup: CDR1 SGHDT, CDR2 YYEEEE. CDR3 size: 18 residues. CDR3 bases: TGTGCCAGCAGCTATGGACAGGAAGTAAACTCTGGGGCCAATGTCCTGACTTTC. This encodes CASSYGQEVNSGANVLTF.

There are many counts of this clonotype. The rearrangement uses TRBV20-1 and TRBJ2-2; D is undetermined. Trimming stripped 1 base from V and 2 bases from J, with 11 bases between. Germline V gene lookup returns CDR1 DFQATT and CDR2 SNEGSKA (reference sequence). The CDR3 extends over 15 amino acids. DNA for the CDR3: TGCAGTGCTAGAGGCCTTAAGGGAAACACCGGGGAGCTGTTTTTT. Residues: CSARGLKGNTGELFF.

This clonotype was picked up one time. A much larger clone differs by one base, so this may be a read error. The rearrangement links TRBV5-6 to TRBJ1-5; possibly TRBD1 for D (6 bases). The CDR3 is 15 residues long. Germline V gene lookup returns CDR1 SGHDT and CDR2 YYEEEE. CDR3 nucleotides: TGTACCAGCAGCTTGATGAACAGGGAGAGTCAGCCCCAGCATTTT. Protein product: CTSSLMNRESQPQHF.

A word on this clonotype: The junction departs from germline at one end; a sequencing error may be responsible. This rearrangement joins TRBV11-2 to TRBJ2-3; the match to TRBD2 covers 13 bases. CDR3 length: 18 amino acids. Germline values: CDR1 SGHAT, CDR2 FQNNGV. The chain's CDR3 is CASSLGTSGGVSTDTHYF. The CDR3 bases are TGTGCCAGCAGCTTAGGGACTAGCGGGGGAGTCTCCACAGATACGCATTATTTC.

This chain connects TRBV6-6 to TRBJ2-7; a weak D match, TRBD2 (5 bases). Germline CDR1 is MNHNY and CDR2 is SVGAGI (reference sequence). The CDR3 spans 15 residues. The CDR3 loop reads CTCSSPGRRSYEQYF. The CDR3 DNA reads TGTACCTGCAGTTCCCCTGGCAGGAGGTCCTACGAGCAGTACTTC.

With regard to this clonotype: A read error may produce the germline difference seen at one junction end. The chain employs TRBV6-2 or TRBV6-3 and TRBJ2-1, with 14 nucleotides matching TRBD2. CDR1 and CDR2 from the germline V gene are MNHEY and SVGEGT. This CDR3 contains 17 residues. CDR3 amino acids: CDSSPTSGRAANDEHFF. The CDR3 region has the DNA TGTGACAGCAGCCCGACTAGCGGGAGGGCCGCAAACGATGAGCATTTCTTC.

At least ten counts were recorded for this clonotype. V gene TRBV6-1 combines with J gene TRBJ2-7; the D gene is possibly TRBD1 (6 bases). Germline lookup yields CDR1 MNHNS and CDR2 SASEGT. V lost 1 base to trimming and J lost 9 bases, with 16 bases between them. The length of the CDR3 is 14 residues. The DNA of the CDR3 is TGTGCCAGCAGTGAAGACAGGGTTACTACGGCGCAGTACTTC. Translated: CASSEDRVTTAQYF.

Details on this clonotype: One junction end does not reproduce the germline sequence, and a read error may be involved. The chain has TRBV4-3 and TRBJ2-2; D is possibly TRBD1 (6 bases). The CDR3 consists of 14 residues. Germline assignment: CDR1 LGHNA and CDR2 YSLEER. DNA of the CDR3: TGCGCCAGCAGCCTGGGGGCCCGAAACGGGGAGCTGCTTTTT. The encoded protein is CASSLGARNGELLF.

Points on this clonotype: Possible read error: a much larger clone is one base away. The chain couples TRBV29-1 to TRBJ1-2; no firm D call. The CDR3 runs to 12 residues. Germline V gives CDR1 SQVTM, CDR2 ANQGSEA. The CDR3 sequence is CGVGNGYYGYTF. As DNA, the CDR3 is TGCGGCGTTGGGAACGGATACTATGGCTACACCTTC.

This clonotype has just one count. At one boundary the junction diverges from the germline segment, which might be a read error. The chain has TRBV6-5 and TRBJ2-7; 7 bases line up with TRBD1. Per the germline V gene, CDR1 is MNHEY and CDR2 is SVGAGI. The CDR3 is 15 residues long. DNA for the CDR3: TGTGCCAGCGCACCTGACCTCGGCAGGGGGTACGAGCTGTACTTC. The encoded protein is CASAPDLGRGYELYF.